A single sample gave rise to the 27 T cell receptor beta chains below, sequenced in a study of CD8+ T cells in alopecia areata. RNA was extracted and reverse transcribed into cDNA as the sequencing template. Some clones are missing from TCRdb's copy, which holds only in-frame ones; the method was immunoSEQ multiplex PCR. The repertoire holds 180,000 or so clones, about three fifths seen once, with roughly 17% in the top ten. Stated treatment: oral pan-JAK inhibitor, 5-10 mg twice daily. The starting material was CD4+ T cells sorted from blood, obtained at approximately week 61, from a patient treated with tofacitinib. The receptors originated from a human donor with alopecia areata.

The chain employs TRBV5-6 and TRBJ2-1; 8 bases match TRBD1. The V and J ends lost 1 base and 12 bases, in that order; junction bases with no gene match: 9. The CDR3 totals 14 residues. The germline gives CDR1 SGHDT, CDR2 YYEEEE. DNA for the CDR3: TGTGCCAGCAGCTTGCCCACTGGGGACAGGCGGCAGTTCTTC. The encoded protein is CASSLPTGDRRQFF.

This sequence joins TRBV10-3 and TRBJ2-7; D perhaps matches TRBD2 (6 bases). CDR1 and CDR2 (germline): ENHRY, SYGVKD. V was clipped by 3 bases and J by 3 bases, with 12 bases between them. The CDR3 is made up of 14 amino acids. The chain's CDR3 is CAISEGGFNYEQYF. CDR3 bases: TGTGCCATCAGTGAAGGAGGGTTTAACTACGAGCAGTACTTC.

This clone occurred a few times. The rearrangement links TRBV5-4 to TRBJ1-1; the D is unclear. The germline CDR1 and CDR2 sequences are SGHNT and YYREEE (reference sequence). The V and J ends lost 4 bases and 1 base respectively, with 14 bases between them. This CDR3 region has 15 residues. CDR3 bases: TGTGCCAGCAGCCCAGAGGTTGCAGGGAACACTGAAGCTTTCTTT. This codes for CASSPEVAGNTEAFF. The entire variable domain, with the rest obtained from reference TRBV5-4 and TRBJ1-1, is as follows: ETGVTQSPTHLIKTRGQQVTLRCSSQSGHNTVSWYQQALGQGPQFIFQYYREEENGRGNFPPRFSGLQFPNYSSELNVNALELDDSALYLCASSPEVAGNTEAFFGQGTRLTVV.

This clone was counted between two and nine times. The chain employs TRBV6-1 and TRBJ2-5, with 9 nucleotides matching TRBD2. Germline CDR1 reads MNHNS; CDR2 reads SASEGT. This CDR3 comprises 16 residues. V was clipped by 1 base and J by 2 bases; unmatched bases: 5. Written as DNA, the CDR3 is TGTGCCAGCAGTGAAGTGGTAGCGGGGGTACAAGAGACCCAGTACTTC. This sequence encodes CASSEVVAGVQETQYF.

This chain uses TRBV10-3 with TRBJ1-1, with D possibly being TRBD1 (5 bases). CDR1 and CDR2 from the germline V gene are ENHRY and SYGVKD. The CDR3 has 12 residues. V was shortened by 3 bases and J by 11 bases, with 13 bases between the two germline ends. CDR3 residues: CAISDLQGRAFF. The CDR3 DNA sequence: TGTGCCATCAGTGATTTGCAGGGCCGGGCTTTCTTT.

This clone was counted only a few times. The chain joins TRBV7-9 to TRBJ2-5; 8 bases map to TRBD2. After removal of 4 bases from V and 2 bases from J, the junction contained 6 bases not matched to a gene. In germline, CDR1 is SEHNR, CDR2 FQNEAQ (reference sequence). The CDR3 contains 15 residues. Here the CDR3 DNA reads TGTGCCAGCAGCTCCGTAGCGGGGAGACAAGAGACCCAGTACTTC. This translates into CASSSVAGRQETQYF.

Concerning this clone itself: Other DNA sequences within the sample encode an identical CDR3. V gene TRBV29-1 combines with J gene TRBJ1-1; D is possibly TRBD1 (5 bases). The germline V and J ends were trimmed by 1 base and 1 base, with 10 bases remaining between them. The CDR3 contains 14 residues. Germline CDR1 SQVTM, CDR2 ANQGSEA. CDR3 sequence: CSVEGGTPNTEAFF. Here the CDR3 DNA reads TGCAGCGTTGAAGGAGGGACGCCGAACACTGAAGCTTTCTTT.

This clone was recorded a few times. The J gene is TRBJ1-1, the V gene TRBV29-1; D is ambiguous. This CDR3 contains 13 residues. The V end was cut by 5 bases, the J end by 1 base, with 11 bases between. Per the germline V gene, CDR1 is SQVTM and CDR2 is ANQGSEA. The CDR3 DNA reads TGCAGCGTTAGGGCGACGGGGAACACTGAAGCTTTCTTT. This translates into CSVRATGNTEAFF.

J is TRBJ1-2 and V is TRBV30; a possible D gene is TRBD1 (5 bases). This CDR3 comprises 13 residues. The germline V gene encodes CDR1 GTSNPN and CDR2 SVGIG (reference sequence). Trimming removed 8 bases at V and 1 base at J, with 14 bases between. CDR3 sequence reads: CAAGSTVNYGYTF. The CDR3 nucleotides are TGTGCCGCAGGGTCCACAGTTAACTATGGCTACACCTTC.

As to this clone: This same CDR3 is encoded by further DNA sequences in the sample. The genes are TRBV6-1 and TRBJ2-5, with D unclear. Germline V CDR1 and CDR2: MNHNS, SASEGT. V dropped 5 bases and J dropped 2 bases, with 6 bases sitting between them. This CDR3 is built from 12 residues. DNA of the CDR3: TGTGCCAGCAGTCAAGGTCAAGAGACCCAGTACTTC. Its translation: CASSQGQETQYF.

The CDR3 nucleotides are TGTGCCAGCAGCTTACGTAGCGGGGGAGACCCCCCCTTCTTC. This sequence encodes CASSLRSGGDPPFF. V is TRBV7-9 and J is TRBJ2-1; TRBD2 agrees at 9 bases. Trimming at V came to 2 bases and at J to 16 bases, leaving 12 bases not matched to a gene. The germline V gene encodes CDR1 SEHNR and CDR2 FQNEAQ (reference sequence). The CDR3 runs to 14 residues.

The chain links TRBV18 to TRBJ2-3, with 7 bases identical to TRBD1. Trimming cost V 5 bases and J 2 bases; bases outside gene matches: 7. The germline V gene encodes CDR1 KGHSH and CDR2 LQKENI. This CDR3 is built from 15 residues. CDR3 in amino acids: CASSIGTANTDTQYF. DNA for the CDR3: TGTGCCAGCTCAATCGGGACAGCCAACACAGATACGCAGTATTTT.

V and J are TRBV2 and TRBJ2-3; no firm D call. This CDR3 is built from 15 residues. Trimming pared 1 base from V and 0 bases from J, leaving 8 bases between. The germline gives CDR1 SNHLY, CDR2 FYNNEI. CDR3 protein: CASSEVVTSTDTQYF. DNA for the CDR3: TGTGCCAGCAGTGAAGTGGTAACTAGCACAGATACGCAGTATTTT.

The chain joins TRBV5-1 to TRBJ2-7; TRBD1 might be the D (6 bases). Germline CDR1 reads SGHRS; CDR2 reads YFSETQ. Deletions cut 3 bases from V and 4 bases from J, with 11 bases between. The CDR3 length is 13 residues. The CDR3 DNA sequence: TGCGCCAGCAGCTACCCAGGGGTATACGAGCAGTACTTC. Residues: CASSYPGVYEQYF. The complete variable domain, with remaining parts taken from reference TRBV5-1 and TRBJ2-7, reads KAGVTQTPRYLIKTRGQQVTLSCSPISGHRSVSWYQQTPGQGLQFLFEYFSETQRNKGNFPGRFSGRQFSNSRSEMNVSTLELGDSALYLCASSYPGVYEQYFGPGTRLTVT.

This clone occurred a few times. This sample includes further DNA sequences coding for the same CDR3. The chain is built from TRBV18 and TRBJ1-1, with a tentative D call TRBD1 (6 bases). This CDR3 is 11 amino acids long. Germline-derived CDR1 and CDR2 are KGHSH and LQKENI. Between the trimmed V and J ends, which lost 4 bases and 7 bases, there was a span of 7 bases. CDR3: CASSQQGEAFF. The CDR3 nucleotides read TGTGCCAGCTCACAACAGGGTGAAGCTTTCTTT.

V gene TRBV28 combines with J gene TRBJ1-2; 7 positions agree with TRBD1. CDR3 length: 14 amino acids. The germline V gene encodes CDR1 MDHEN and CDR2 SYDVKM. The trim removed 9 bases at V and 5 bases at J, leaving 12 bases unmatched. The DNA for the CDR3 is TGTGCCAGTAAGAGTGCCCAGGGGGATTATGGCTACACCTTC. Protein: CASKSAQGDYGYTF.

Worth noting for this clone: Other DNA sequences in this sample translate to the same CDR3. The V gene is TRBV29-1, the J gene TRBJ1-4; TRBD1 might be the D (5 bases). Between the trimmed V and J ends, which lost 7 bases and 3 bases, there was a span of 12 bases. The germline CDR1 and CDR2 sequences are SQVTM and ANQGSEA. CDR3 size: 13 residues. The CDR3 loop is CSGSTGPNEKLFF. CDR3 DNA: TGCAGCGGCTCGACGGGGCCTAATGAAAAACTGTTTTTT.

This clone came up once. The chain recombines TRBV7-8 with TRBJ2-7; D uncertain. The CDR3 is made up of 13 amino acids. Germline-derived CDR1 and CDR2 are SGHVS and FQNEAQ. Trimming pared 5 bases from V and 6 bases from J, leaving 14 bases between. In DNA form, the CDR3 reads TGTGCCAGCAGCACGGGTAATATCCCCGAGCAGTACTTC. Residues: CASSTGNIPEQYF. The complete variable domain, with remaining parts taken from reference TRBV7-8 and TRBJ2-7, reads GAGVSQSPRYKVAKRGQDVALRCDPISGHVSLFWYQQALGQGPEFLTYFQNEAQLDKSGLPSDRFFAERPEGSVSTLKIQRTQQEDSAVYLCASSTGNIPEQYFGPGTRLTVT.

The genes are TRBV6-6 and TRBJ2-7; perhaps TRBD1 as D (6 bases). Germline-derived CDR1 and CDR2 are MNHNY and SVGAGI (reference sequence). CDR3 length equals 16 residues. With 0 bases removed from V and 7 bases from J, the gap between germline ends came to 19 bases. The CDR3 coding sequence is TGTGCCAGCAGTTACTCGATAGTGGCAGGGGAACTAGAGCAGTACTTC. This gives the protein CASSYSIVAGELEQYF.

The chain employs TRBV29-1 and TRBJ1-2; D ambiguous. CDR1 SQVTM and CDR2 ANQGSEA come from the germline V gene. The CDR3 is made up of 13 amino acids. V was trimmed by 7 bases and J by 8 bases, leaving 20 bases between them. CDR3 coding DNA: TGCAGCGCAGTGTCGGGCCGTCTGGGGGGCTACACCTTC. This codes for CSAVSGRLGGYTF.

This clone was counted between two and nine times. The chain uses TRBV4-1 and TRBJ1-4, with a possible D match to TRBD1 (6 bases). Germline assignment: CDR1 MGHRA and CDR2 YSYEKL. The CDR3 totals 14 residues. Trimming took 4 bases from V and 8 from J, leaving 14 bases between them. The CDR3 DNA follows: TGCGCCAGCAGCCCCGGGACCCAGGGGGAAAAACTGTTTTTT. This codes for CASSPGTQGEKLFF.

This clone has only a few counts. This sequence joins TRBV4-1 and TRBJ2-1; D is ambiguous. Germline values: CDR1 MGHRA, CDR2 YSYEKL. The CDR3 length is 14 residues. V gave up 0 bases and J gave up 4 bases, with 7 bases separating them. In DNA, the CDR3 is TGCGCCAGCAGCCAAGATTGGGGATACAATGAGCAGTTCTTC. It encodes CASSQDWGYNEQFF.

The chain uses TRBV7-6 and TRBJ2-2; D remains unclear. The CDR3 runs to 13 residues. Germline CDR1 reads SGHVS; CDR2 reads FNYEAQ. Trimming shortened V by 3 bases and J by 8 bases, and 10 bases separated the two germline ends. The CDR3 sequence is CASSFSSEGELFF. The CDR3 bases are TGTGCCAGCAGCTTCAGTTCGGAGGGGGAGCTGTTTTTT.

The chain combines TRBV5-1 with TRBJ2-6; D unclear. This CDR3 region has 18 residues. V was cut by 0 bases and J by 0 bases, with 13 bases left in between. The germline V gene encodes CDR1 SGHRS and CDR2 YFSETQ. This chain's CDR3 is CASSLAFSLSSGANVLTF. In DNA form, the CDR3 reads TGCGCCAGCAGCTTGGCCTTCAGCCTCAGCTCTGGGGCCAACGTCCTGACTTTC.

The chain combines TRBV7-9 with TRBJ1-6; D remains unclear. The CDR3 runs 14 residues. V was trimmed by 10 bases and J by 0 bases, leaving 10 bases between them. CDR1 and CDR2 from the germline V gene are SEHNR and FQNEAQ (reference sequence). CDR3 DNA: TGTGCCATCGAAGGCAGCTCCTATAATTCACCCCTCCACTTT. The encoded protein is CAIEGSSYNSPLHF. Full variable domain (outside the CDR3, taken from reference TRBV7-9 and TRBJ1-6): DTGVSQNPRHKITKRGQNVTFRCDPISEHNRLYWYRQTLGQGPEFLTYFQNEAQLEKSRLLSDRFSAERPKGSFSTLEIQRTEQGDSAMYLCAIEGSSYNSPLHFGNGTRLTVT.

The V gene is TRBV29-1, the J gene TRBJ1-1; 7 bases are a match to TRBD1. The CDR3 is made up of 12 amino acids. The germline V gene encodes CDR1 SQVTM and CDR2 ANQGSEA. The V and J ends lost 7 bases and 1 base, in that order; junction bases with no gene match: 3. CDR3 in DNA: TGCAGCGCCCGACAGGGGAACACTGAAGCTTTCTTT. Its translation is CSARQGNTEAFF.

In DNA, the CDR3 is TGCGCCAGCAGCCCGAGCGGGGCCTTGGAGACCCAGTACTTC. The encoded protein is CASSPSGALETQYF. The chain recombines TRBV5-1 with TRBJ2-5, with 7 bases matching TRBD2. This CDR3 has 14 residues. V was pared by 4 bases and J by 5 bases, with 8 bases of the junction left unmatched. The germline gives CDR1 SGHRS, CDR2 YFSETQ.